Listed here are 21 T cell receptor beta chains from one sample, sequenced in a study of blood T cell repertoires in COVID-19 (dated by TCRdb to about 2020). Receptor amplification or capture employed the immunoSEQ multiplex PCR assay. TCRdb mirrors the immuneACCESS table, restricted to in-frame sequences. Some clones are absent from its copies; in checked studies, under half trace to an unresolved V gene, and the reason for the others is unknown. The sample table holds 20,000 to 30,000 clones, of which roughly three quarters were seen once. The top ten clonotypes cover roughly 16% of the sample. Material for sequencing was peripheral blood. The receptors derive from an elderly man with active or convalescent COVID-19.

V usage is TRBV5-4 and J usage is TRBJ2-2; 7 positions match TRBD1. The CDR3 consists of 15 residues. J gave up 3 bases and V 7 bases, and 9 bases lay outside the gene matches. Per germline, CDR1 SGHNT and CDR2 YYREEE (reference sequence). CDR3 amino acids: CASFMTGFDTGELFF. CDR3 nucleotide sequence: TGTGCCAGCTTTATGACAGGGTTCGACACCGGGGAGCTGTTTTTT.

This chain uses TRBV6-5 with TRBJ1-6; possible D gene TRBD1, 5 bases. CDR1 and CDR2 from the germline V gene are MNHEY and SVGAGI. The CDR3 loop spans 14 amino acids. The V end was cut by 2 bases, the J end by 9 bases, with 11 bases between. The CDR3 protein is CASSYEGLRSPLHF. CDR3 nucleotide sequence: TGTGCCAGCAGTTACGAGGGACTTCGTTCACCCCTCCACTTT.

The gene calls are TRBV7-3 and TRBJ2-3; TRBD1 matches 9 bases. The CDR3 covers 15 residues. Germline V gives CDR1 SGHTA, CDR2 FQGTGA. V lost 6 bases and J lost 2; bases outside the gene matches: 6. CDR3 in DNA: TGTGCCAGCAGATACAGGGGGCTTAACACAGATACGCAGTATTTT. Protein: CASRYRGLNTDTQYF.

The CDR3 sequence: CASSEANTGATEAFF. CDR3 nucleotide sequence: TGCGCCAGCAGCGAAGCAAACACAGGGGCCACTGAAGCTTTCTTT. This chain joins TRBV5-1 and TRBJ1-1; 7 bases agree with TRBD1. The CDR3 runs to 15 residues. Trimming at V came to 4 bases and at J to 4 bases, leaving 10 bases not matched to a gene. Looked up from germline, CDR1 is SGHRS and CDR2 is YFSETQ.

This clone has just one count. The chain is built from TRBV5-6 and TRBJ1-1, with D maybe TRBD1 (6 bases). The CDR3 length is 16 residues. The V end lost 2 bases, the J end lost 1 base, and 15 bases lay between the germline ends. Germline V gene data show CDR1 as SGHDT and CDR2 as YYEEEE. Here the CDR3 reads CASSFGFRGPNTEAFF. The CDR3 coding sequence is TGTGCCAGCAGCTTCGGATTCAGGGGCCCGAACACTGAAGCTTTCTTT.

DNA for the CDR3: TGTGCCAGTAGTATAGGGCACAGGGTCTCCTACGAGCAGTACTTC. Its translation is CASSIGHRVSYEQYF. This chain links TRBV19 with TRBJ2-7; tentative D call: TRBD1 (6 bases). Germline CDR1 and CDR2: LNHDA and SQIVND (reference sequence). The CDR3 extends over 15 amino acids. The V gene lost 1 base and the J gene lost 0 bases, with 10 bases spanning the gap.

V gene TRBV11-1 combines with J gene TRBJ2-3; D is ambiguous. V shed 5 bases and J shed 3 bases, with 6 bases lying between them. There are 12 residues in the CDR3. CDR1 and CDR2 (germline): SGHAT, FQDESV (reference sequence). CDR3 amino acids: CASSPQTDTQYF. The CDR3, as DNA: TGTGCCAGCAGCCCCCAAACAGATACGCAGTATTTT.

The rearrangement links TRBV27 to TRBJ2-1, with D tentatively TRBD2 (5 bases). Germline lookup yields CDR1 MNHEY and CDR2 SMNVEV (reference sequence). CDR3 length: 16 amino acids. Between the trimmed V and J ends, which lost 0 bases and 7 bases, there was a span of 16 bases. The CDR3 region has the DNA TGTGCCAGCAGTTTATCGTCTAGCAAACAACCAAATGAGCAGTTCTTC. Translated, it gives CASSLSSSKQPNEQFF.

This clone turned up a few times. The chain employs TRBV2 and TRBJ1-2; the match to TRBD1 covers 7 bases. The CDR3 has 14 amino acids. Trimming removed 3 bases from V and 2 bases from J; junction bases left unmatched: 3. Germline V gives CDR1 SNHLY, CDR2 FYNNEI. The CDR3 region is CASSEGTVNYGYTF. The CDR3 region has the DNA TGTGCCAGCAGTGAGGGGACAGTAAACTATGGCTACACCTTC.

The chain joins TRBV5-1 to TRBJ2-5, with D possibly being TRBD1 (6 bases). Per germline, CDR1 SGHRS and CDR2 YFSETQ. Between the trimmed V and J ends, which lost 4 bases and 5 bases, there was a span of 21 bases. CDR3 length: 16 residues. For the CDR3, the DNA is TGCGCCAGCAGCCGCACAATAGGACAGATACGGGAGACCCAGTACTTC. The encoded protein is CASSRTIGQIRETQYF.

This rearrangement joins TRBV28 to TRBJ2-5; a possible D gene is TRBD1 (5 bases). From germline, CDR1 is MDHEN and CDR2 SYDVKM. The CDR3 has 14 residues. The V end lost 2 bases, the J end lost 5 bases, and 12 bases lay between the germline ends. The CDR3 loop is CASSLGAGLETQYF. DNA for the CDR3: TGTGCCAGCAGTTTAGGGGCAGGGTTGGAGACCCAGTACTTC.

The rearrangement links TRBV6-2 or TRBV6-3 to TRBJ1-1, with 7 bases that match TRBD1. The CDR3 length is 15 residues. Losses at the gene ends were 6 bases for V and 5 bases for J; bases not matched to a gene: 12. The germline V gene encodes CDR1 MNHEY and CDR2 SVGEGT. This CDR3 reads CASSPSQGVRTEAFF. The CDR3 DNA sequence: TGTGCCAGCAGCCCGAGTCAGGGGGTTCGAACTGAAGCTTTCTTT.

A few counts support this clone. The chain combines TRBV27 with TRBJ1-1; D not certain. V was trimmed by 6 bases and J by 0 bases, leaving 11 bases between them. Germline CDR1 reads MNHEY; CDR2 reads SMNVEV (reference sequence). This CDR3 comprises 14 residues. CDR3 amino acids: CASRYRSMNTEAFF. CDR3 in DNA: TGTGCCAGCAGATATCGTTCTATGAACACTGAAGCTTTCTTT.

The chain couples TRBV19 to TRBJ1-5; D perhaps matches TRBD1 (6 bases). Germline loops: CDR1 LNHDA, CDR2 SQIVND (reference sequence). The CDR3 is 14 residues long. With 6 bases removed from V and 3 bases from J, the gap between germline ends came to 12 bases. The CDR3 protein is CASRSRDNNQPQHF. The CDR3 nucleotides are TGTGCCAGTAGGAGCCGGGACAACAATCAGCCCCAGCATTTT.

The rearrangement uses TRBV24-1 and TRBJ2-5; 10 nucleotides match TRBD2. Germline lookup yields CDR1 KGHDR and CDR2 SFDVKD. J lost 4 bases, V lost 0 bases, and 4 bases had no gene match. The CDR3 covers 16 residues. The CDR3 loop is CATSDLPSGSRETQYF. Here the CDR3 DNA reads TGTGCCACCAGTGATTTGCCTAGCGGGAGTAGAGAGACCCAGTACTTC.

This chain joins TRBV24-1 and TRBJ2-6, with D tentatively TRBD1 (5 bases). This CDR3 contains 15 residues. The V end lost 3 bases, the J end lost 1 base, and 6 bases lay between the germline ends. CDR1 is KGHDR, CDR2 SFDVKD, per germline. CDR3 coding DNA: TGTGCCACCAGTGATCCAGGGTCTGGGGCCAACGTCCTGACTTTC. Translated, it gives CATSDPGSGANVLTF.

This sequence joins TRBV19 and TRBJ1-5; tentatively, D is TRBD1 (5 bases). Germline CDR1 is LNHDA and CDR2 is SQIVND (reference sequence). This CDR3 region has 14 residues. Deletions cut 5 bases from V and 0 bases from J, with 8 bases between. CDR3 nucleotide sequence: TGTGCCAGTAGTCAGGGAAATAGCAATCAGCCCCAGCATTTT. Its translation: CASSQGNSNQPQHF. Full variable domain (missing parts from reference TRBV19 and TRBJ1-5): DGGITQSPKYLFRKEGQNVTLSCEQNLNHDAMYWYRQDPGQGLRLIYYSQIVNDFQKGDIAEGYSVSREKKESFPLTVTSAQKNPTAFYLCASSQGNSNQPQHFGDGTRLSIL.

The rearrangement links TRBV5-6 to TRBJ1-1; D might be TRBD1 (5 bases). Germline V gene sequence: CDR1 SGHDT, CDR2 YYEEEE. This CDR3 is built from 15 residues. Trimming removed 1 base from V and 1 base from J, with 11 bases in between. Here the CDR3 DNA reads TGTGCCAGCAGCTTGACAGGCCGGAGGAACACTGAAGCTTTCTTT. It encodes CASSLTGRRNTEAFF. Combining the CDR3 with reference TRBV5-6 and TRBJ1-1 gives the whole variable domain DAGVTQSPTHLIKTRGQQVTLRCSPKSGHDTVSWYQQALGQGPQFIFQYYEEEERQRGNFPDRFSGHQFPNYSSELNVNALLLGDSALYLCASSLTGRRNTEAFFGQGTRLTVV.

The chain links TRBV14 to TRBJ2-6, with TRBD1 identical over 7 bases. The germline V gene has CDR1 SGHDN and CDR2 FVKESK. V lost 2 bases to trimming and J lost 0 bases; unmatched junction nucleotides: 10. The CDR3 totals 19 residues. The CDR3 sequence is CASSQTGADVLSGANVLTF. The CDR3 DNA follows: TGTGCCAGCAGCCAAACAGGGGCCGACGTACTCTCTGGGGCCAACGTCCTGACTTTC.

This sequence joins TRBV10-3 and TRBJ2-3; tentative D call: TRBD1 (6 bases). Trimming removed 1 base from V and 3 bases from J, with 11 bases in between. This CDR3 is 15 amino acids long. Germline lookup yields CDR1 ENHRY and CDR2 SYGVKD. Here the CDR3 DNA reads TGTGCCATCAGTGAGTTACAGGGATCGACAGATACGCAGTATTTT. The encoded protein is CAISELQGSTDTQYF.

V and J are TRBV11-2 and TRBJ2-7, with TRBD2 matching over 15 bases. The CDR3 has 15 amino acids. The germline V gene has CDR1 SGHAT and CDR2 FQNNGV. J was trimmed by 4 bases and V by 4 bases; bases with no gene match: 2. CDR3 sequence: CASSSGLAGGYEQYF. The CDR3 bases are TGTGCCAGCAGCTCGGGACTAGCGGGGGGTTACGAGCAGTACTTC.